The rows below give T cell receptor beta chains drawn from one sample of a study of cytomegalovirus exposure and HLA in healthy donors. Clones were sequenced by immunoSEQ multiplex PCR, and TCRdb holds only the in-frame ones, with some missing. The table includes about 220,000 clones, about 89% detected once. The sequenced material came from PBMCs. Receptors were obtained from a woman aged 18-35 years in good health and CMV-seronegative. Both conserved end residues are part of each CDR3. D genes are given only for firm matches. The size entry is marked missing in some rows and otherwise reads once, few, many or a size class.

TRBV5-5	.	TRBD2	TRBJ2-1	TGTGCCAGCAGCTTGTTACTAGCGGGAGTGGGAAATGAGCAGTTCTTC	CASSLLLAGVGNEQFF
TRBV7-9	.	.	TRBJ2-5	TGTGCCAGCAGCGGCCAACAGGGCAACCAAGAGACCCAGTACTTC	CASSGQQGNQETQYF
TRBV6-5	.	.	TRBJ2-7	TGTGCCAGCAGTTACGGGCACACCTACGAGCAGTACTTC	CASSYGHTYEQYF
TRBV6-4	.	TRBD1	TRBJ2-2	TGTGCCAGCGCAGCCAGGGACAGTCTAACCGGGGAGCTGTTTTTT	CASAARDSLTGELFF
TRBV30	.	.	TRBJ1-2	TGTGCCGCACCGGGAGGGGGGAAAAAAGGCTATGGCTACACCTTC	CAAPGGGKKGYGYTF
TRBV2	.	TRBD1	TRBJ1-1	TGTGCCAGTAGGACAGGGCTGGTGAACACTGAAGCTTTCTTT	CASRTGLVNTEAFF
TRBV28	.	TRBD1	TRBJ1-2	TGTGCCAGCACCCGCCAGGGGACAGTTGGCGGCTACACCTTC	CASTRQGTVGGYTF
TRBV5-1	.	.	TRBJ2-1	TGCGCCAGCAGCTTGACGAGGGCGGTCTATGAGCAGTTCTTC	CASSLTRAVYEQFF
TRBV5-1	.	.	TRBJ2-7	TGCGCCAGCAGCTTAATACGCACGCCGCGTGAGCAGTACTTC	CASSLIRTPREQYF
TRBV30	.	TRBD1	TRBJ2-3	TGTGCCTCTAGGGACAGGGTAGCAGGATTGGATACGCAGTATTTT	CASRDRVAGLDTQYF
TRBV4-1	.	.	TRBJ2-3	TGCGCCAGCAGCCAAGCGCAGTCCACAGATACGCAGTATTTT	CASSQAQSTDTQYF
TRBV6-1	once	TRBD1	TRBJ1-2	TGTGCCAGCAGTGAAGCGCCCCCCCAAGGGGGCGCCTTC	CASSEAPPQGGAF
TRBV19	once	TRBD1	TRBJ2-7	TGTGCCAGTAGCTTGACAGGGTCGGTTCGGGAGCAGTACTTC	CASSLTGSVREQYF
TRBV18	.	TRBD1	TRBJ2-5	TGTGCCAGCTCACTACAGGGGAGAGGGACCCAGTACTTC	CASSLQGRGTQYF